These 17 T cell receptor beta chains share one sample of origin, sequenced in a study of blood T cells in healthy people across ages. Combining a sample-barcoded 5' primer with a J-beta primer mix, a second PCR ran for about 6 to 12 cycles. TCRdb re-derived calls from the 5' RACE reads in MiXCR, one entry per CDR3 protein. The repertoire has 1.5 million to 2 million distinct CDR3 sequences, approximately 32% of them found once; the top ten carry approximately 10%. Specimen: blood. All receptors come from a woman under 40 in good health.

With regard to this clonotype: An end of the junction differs from the germline gene, which may be a read error. This chain connects TRBV4-1 to TRBJ2-1, with D possibly being TRBD2 (5 bases). Germline assignment: CDR1 MGHRA and CDR2 YSYEKL. This CDR3 comprises 17 residues. CDR3 amino acids: CASSQAELVRAYNGQFF. The CDR3 region has the DNA TGCGCCAGCAGCCAAGCTGAACTAGTTCGGGCCTACAATGGGCAGTTCTTC.

The V gene is TRBV5-1, the J gene TRBJ2-7; tentative D call: TRBD2 (6 bases). V gave up 3 bases and J gave up 2 bases, with 12 bases separating them. Looked up from germline, CDR1 is SGHRS and CDR2 is YFSETQ. The CDR3 contains 14 residues. CDR3 in DNA: TGCGCCAGCAGCTGGGGGGTGCGGACCTACGAGCAGTACTTC. This encodes CASSWGVRTYEQYF.

This sequence joins TRBV2 and TRBJ1-1, with a tentative D call TRBD1 (5 bases). CDR1 is SNHLY, CDR2 FYNNEI, per germline. V was shortened by 8 bases and J by 4 bases, with 14 bases between the two germline ends. The CDR3 covers 13 residues. CDR3 bases: TGTGCCAGCCGGGACCCGGTCAGCACTGAAGCTTTCTTT. This sequence encodes CASRDPVSTEAFF.

Only a few counts were recorded for this clonotype. The chain carries TRBV5-1 and TRBJ2-1; D perhaps matches TRBD2 (6 bases). V lost 7 bases, J lost 1 base, and 12 bases lay in between. The CDR3 runs to 14 residues. Germline lookup yields CDR1 SGHRS and CDR2 YFSETQ. The CDR3 loop reads CASLRDWSYNEQFF. The DNA for the CDR3 is TGCGCCAGCCTCCGGGACTGGTCCTACAATGAGCAGTTCTTC.

Turning to this clonotype: The germline gene is not matched at one end of the junction; a read error may be the cause. The gene calls are TRBV6-1 and TRBJ2-1; no clear D gene. Looked up from germline, CDR1 is MNHNS and CDR2 is SASEGT. CDR3 length: 17 amino acids. The CDR3 here is CASSPYHVVTSYDEQFF. CDR3 in DNA: TGTGCCAGCAGTCCGTACCACGTGGTCACCTCCTACGATGAGCAGTTCTTC.

Of note for this clonotype: A single base separates this from a much larger clone, so it may be a read error. The rearrangement uses TRBV12-3 or TRBV12-4 and TRBJ2-4, with D possibly being TRBD1 (6 bases). The better agreement between TRBJ2-7 and the DNA end casts doubt on the J call. The CDR3 has 14 amino acids. The CDR3 loop is CASSLKGTSYEQYF. CDR3 DNA: TGTGCCAGCAGTTTAAAGGGGACAAGCTACGAGCAGTACTTC.

This clonotype turned up a few times. This rearrangement joins TRBV7-2 to TRBJ2-1; 12 positions match TRBD2. V lost 4 bases to trimming and J lost 4 bases; unmatched junction nucleotides: 8. The CDR3 loop spans 17 amino acids. Germline loops: CDR1 SGHTA, CDR2 FQGNSA. CDR3 nucleotide sequence: TGTGCCAGCAGCTACTACGGGACTAGCGGGCTATACAATGAGCAGTTCTTC. Amino acids: CASSYYGTSGLYNEQFF.

On this clonotype: The junction departs from germline at one end; a sequencing error may be responsible. The chain has TRBV20-1 and TRBJ2-7; 9 bases line up with TRBD2. The length of the CDR3 is 13 residues. Germline CDR1 reads DFQATT; CDR2 reads SNEGSKA (reference sequence). The CDR3 protein is CSARLAGSYGQYF. The CDR3, as DNA: TGCAGTGCTAGACTAGCGGGATCCTACGGGCAGTACTTC.

This rearrangement joins TRBV24-1 to TRBJ1-2, with 8 bases identical to TRBD1. The CDR3 totals 15 residues. Germline assignment: CDR1 KGHDR and CDR2 SFDVKD. V gave up 3 bases and J gave up 6 bases; unmatched junction bases: 8. CDR3 residues: CATSDPDRGVNGYTF. The CDR3 bases are TGTGCCACCAGTGATCCCGACAGGGGAGTGAATGGCTACACCTTC.

This clonotype was seen only once. This sequence may be a read error, since a much larger clone differs from it by one base. The chain uses TRBV6-1 and TRBJ2-5, with 11 bases lining up with TRBD1. This CDR3 spans 15 amino acids. V lost 4 bases to trimming and J lost 5 bases; unmatched junction nucleotides: 6. Germline lookup yields CDR1 MNHNS and CDR2 SASEGT. The CDR3 sequence: CASSVGQGAWETQYF. DNA of the CDR3: TGTGCCAGCAGTGTAGGACAGGGGGCATGGGAGACCCAGTACTTC.

The chain recombines TRBV2 with TRBJ2-4, with D unclear. The end of the DNA fits TRBJ2-7 better, so the J call may be wrong. The length of the CDR3 is 14 residues. Germline CDR1 reads SNHLY; CDR2 reads FYNNEI. The CDR3 loop is CASSRAPDGYEQYF. The CDR3 bases are TGTGCCAGCAGCCGTGCCCCAGACGGCTACGAGCAGTACTTC.

The table lists this clonotype with many counts. This chain links TRBV29-1 with TRBJ2-5; 7 bases map to TRBD1. This CDR3 has 13 residues. Germline V gene data show CDR1 as SQVTM and CDR2 as ANQGSEA. With 5 bases clipped from V and 2 bases from J, the junction kept 5 bases outside the gene matches. CDR3 in DNA: TGCAGCGTTCCTTTGGGACAGCAAGAGACCCAGTACTTC. Translated: CSVPLGQQETQYF.

This clonotype has a handful of counts. The chain links TRBV6-4 to TRBJ2-1, with a tentative D call TRBD2 (5 bases). Per the germline V gene, CDR1 is MRHNA and CDR2 is SNTAGT. V was cut by 4 bases and J by 0 bases, with 10 bases left in between. The CDR3 runs to 15 residues. CDR3 in amino acids: CASSARGSSYNEQFF. In nucleotides, the CDR3 is TGTGCCAGCAGTGCTAGAGGGAGCTCCTACAATGAGCAGTTCTTC.

This clonotype has only a few counts. The chain links TRBV3-1 to TRBJ2-1; 7 nucleotides align to TRBD2. The length of the CDR3 is 17 residues. With 3 bases clipped from V and 2 bases from J, the junction kept 10 bases outside the gene matches. Germline CDR1 LGHDT, CDR2 YNNKEL (reference sequence). As DNA, the CDR3 is TGTGCCAGCAGCCACAACCCAAGGGACTATACCTACAATGAGCAGTTCTTC. Translation gives CASSHNPRDYTYNEQFF.

This rearrangement joins TRBV6-2 or TRBV6-3 to TRBJ2-1; D might be TRBD2 (6 bases). Germline assignment: CDR1 MNHEY and CDR2 SVGEGT. The V and J ends lost 6 bases and 9 bases respectively, with 12 bases between them. The CDR3 has 12 residues. This chain's CDR3 is CASRGDGGEQFF. In DNA, the CDR3 is TGTGCCAGCAGGGGGGACGGGGGTGAGCAGTTCTTC.

V and J are TRBV20-1 and TRBJ1-1; a possible D gene is TRBD1 (6 bases). V lost 6 bases to trimming and J lost 5 bases, with 10 bases between them. CDR3 length: 11 residues. CDR1 is DFQATT, CDR2 SNEGSKA, per germline (reference sequence). For the CDR3, the DNA is TGCAGTGCCCACAGGGATACTGAAGCTTTCTTT. Translated, it gives CSAHRDTEAFF.

The chain uses TRBV7-2 and TRBJ2-1, with TRBD2 as a possible D gene (7 bases). The CDR3 sequence is 18 residues long. V lost 1 base and J 2 bases, leaving 18 bases between the germline ends. Germline CDR1 SGHTA, CDR2 FQGNSA. The CDR3 here is CASSLGLPGGGPYNEQFF. The CDR3 DNA is TGTGCCAGCAGCTTAGGCCTCCCGGGGGGCGGGCCCTACAATGAGCAGTTCTTC.